This T cell receptor beta chain appears in the sequencing data of a study of blood T cell repertoires in COVID-19. Produced via immunoSEQ multiplex PCR; TCRdb's table is partial and in-frame only. The sample gives around 310,000 clones, about 88% of which show up once; roughly 8.9% is in the top ten. The V end was cut by 0 bases, the J end by 2 bases, with 8 bases between. Looked up from germline, CDR1 is LNHNV and CDR2 is YYDKDF (reference sequence). This CDR3 region has 15 residues. This rearrangement joins TRBV15 to TRBJ1-3; D might be TRBD1 (5 bases). The sequence derives from a woman between 35 and 50 years old who had recovered from COVID-19. Sequenced input: PBMCs or T cells enriched from blood (not recorded which). This CDR3 is CATSRDGGAGNTIYF. The CDR3 DNA follows: TGTGCCACCAGCAGAGATGGGGGGGCTGGAAACACCATATATTTT.